The 20 T cell receptor beta chains below come from one sample, sequenced in a study of graft-versus-host responses after intestinal transplantation. Repertoires were generated with immunoSEQ multiplex PCR, while TCRdb's copy carries only in-frame clones and drops some. The sample holds 11,000 to 15,000 clones, 35% to 40% seen once. This material consisted of alloreactive CD4+ T cells from a mixed lymphocyte reaction culture, taken before intestinal transplant. As for subset: CFSE-low proliferating T cells sorted from roughly six-day pre-transplant mixed lymphocyte reaction (GvH or HvG direction). The source of these receptors is a human patient who received an intestinal transplant.

In this sample, this clone turned up a few times. The rearrangement joins TRBV7-7 to TRBJ2-3; possibly TRBD2 for D (6 bases). V dropped 4 bases and J dropped 4 bases, with 18 bases sitting between them. This CDR3 has 16 residues. CDR1 and CDR2 from the germline V gene are SSHAT and FNYEAQ (reference sequence). CDR3 protein: CASSYGTPDPPDTQYF. The CDR3 DNA is TGTGCCAGCAGCTACGGGACTCCCGATCCCCCAGATACGCAGTATTTT.

V and J are TRBV18 and TRBJ1-5; 12 bases are shared with TRBD1. Per germline, CDR1 KGHSH and CDR2 LQKENI. V lost 4 bases and J lost 8; bases outside the gene matches: 6. There are 15 residues in the CDR3. CDR3 sequence reads: CASSLHGTGGEPQHF. The DNA of the CDR3 is TGTGCCAGCTCACTTCACGGGACAGGGGGCGAGCCCCAGCATTTT.

V and J are TRBV6-1 and TRBJ2-3; 7 nucleotides line up with TRBD1. Trimming removed 5 bases from V and 0 bases from J; junction bases left unmatched: 5. Germline V gives CDR1 MNHNS, CDR2 SASEGT. CDR3 size: 15 residues. The CDR3 protein is CASSRDSPSTDTQYF. The CDR3 region has the DNA TGTGCCAGCAGTCGGGACAGCCCTAGCACAGATACGCAGTATTTT.

This rearrangement joins TRBV5-1 to TRBJ2-5; D unclear. In germline, CDR1 is SGHRS, CDR2 YFSETQ. With 2 bases removed from V and 1 base from J, the gap between germline ends came to 9 bases. This CDR3 region has 14 residues. The CDR3 region has the DNA TGCGCCAGCAGCTTCGGTCACCCCCAAGAGACCCAGTACTTC. Amino acid sequence: CASSFGHPQETQYF.

Only a few counts were recorded for this clone. This chain links TRBV7-2 with TRBJ2-7, with 9 bases identical to TRBD1. The germline CDR1 and CDR2 sequences are SGHTA and FQGNSA. This CDR3 spans 15 amino acids. Trimming took 5 bases from V and 3 from J; bases not matched to a gene: 8. The CDR3 loop is CASSAPGTGYYEQYF. The CDR3 nucleotides are TGTGCCAGCAGCGCGCCTGGGACAGGGTACTACGAGCAGTACTTC. Drawing the rest from reference TRBV7-2 and TRBJ2-7, the complete variable domain is GAGVSQSPSNKVTEKGKDVELRCDPISGHTALYWYRQSLGQGLEFLIYFQGNSAPDKSGLPSDRFSAERTGGSVSTLTIQRTQQEDSAVYLCASSAPGTGYYEQYFGPGTRLTVT.

This clone was found a few times. CDR3 region: CASSLGVYGSEAFF. DNA for the CDR3: TGTGCCAGCAGCTTAGGGGTCTATGGGAGTGAAGCTTTCTTT. The rearrangement uses TRBV7-9 and TRBJ1-1; D is unclear. From germline, CDR1 is SEHNR and CDR2 FQNEAQ (reference sequence). The CDR3 is 14 amino acids. Trimming took off 1 base at V and 7 bases at J, with 13 bases between the two ends.

The chain recombines TRBV18 with TRBJ2-4, with 8 nucleotides matching TRBD1. The J segment lost 8 bases and the V segment lost 1 base, leaving 10 bases of the junction unmatched. Germline V lookup: CDR1 KGHSH, CDR2 LQKENI. This CDR3 contains 16 residues. CDR3 region: CASSPRAGGAVDIQYF. CDR3 bases: TGTGCCAGCTCACCACGGGCAGGGGGCGCGGTTGACATTCAGTACTTC.

This sequence joins TRBV7-2 and TRBJ1-1; D is possibly TRBD1 (5 bases). This CDR3 has 15 amino acids. The V end lost 5 bases, the J end lost 4 bases, and 17 bases lay between the germline ends. Germline CDR1 SGHTA, CDR2 FQGNSA. CDR3 bases: TGTGCCAGCAGCCCCCAGGCAGGGTCTGTCACTGAAGCTTTCTTT. Amino acids: CASSPQAGSVTEAFF.

This clone was seen a few times. The chain combines TRBV6-1 with TRBJ2-7; TRBD1 agrees at 10 bases. This CDR3 has 14 residues. The V segment lost 7 bases and the J segment 3 bases; nucleotides outside the gene matches: 6. Germline V gene lookup returns CDR1 MNHNS and CDR2 SASEGT. The CDR3 DNA follows: TGTGCCAGCACCTCCGGGACAGGGGTCTACGAGCAGTACTTC. Residues: CASTSGTGVYEQYF.

This clone showed up just a few times. This chain links TRBV21-1 with TRBJ2-3; the table gives TRBD1 as D, unverified against the DNA. TRBV21-1 is a pseudogene locus. The CDR3 sequence is 12 residues long. Here the CDR3 reads CASRDNTDTQYF. In DNA form, the CDR3 reads TGTGCCAGCAGAGACAACACAGATACGCAGTATTTT.

This clone appeared a few times. The CDR3 spells CASSAPRDRNYGYTF. The CDR3 nucleotides read TGTGCCAGTAGTGCACCCCGGGACAGAAACTATGGCTACACCTTC. The V gene is TRBV19, the J gene TRBJ1-2; 7 bases fit TRBD1. There are 15 residues in the CDR3. Trimming removed 5 bases from V and 2 bases from J; junction bases left unmatched: 8. CDR1 and CDR2 from the germline V gene are LNHDA and SQIVND (reference sequence). Full variable domain (rest looked up from reference TRBV19 and TRBJ1-2): DGGITQSPKYLFRKEGQNVTLSCEQNLNHDAMYWYRQDPGQGLRLIYYSQIVNDFQKGDIAEGYSVSREKKESFPLTVTSAQKNPTAFYLCASSAPRDRNYGYTFGSGTRLTVV.

The J gene is TRBJ2-3, the V gene TRBV7-9; D possibly corresponds to TRBD1 (5 bases). The CDR3 is 11 residues long. Germline V gene lookup returns CDR1 SEHNR and CDR2 FQNEAQ (reference sequence). Trimming shortened V by 9 bases and J by 3 bases, and 7 bases separated the two germline ends. The CDR3 sequence: CASQGTDTQYF. As DNA, the CDR3 is TGTGCCAGTCAGGGAACAGATACGCAGTATTTT. The whole variable domain, remainder taken from reference TRBV7-9 and TRBJ2-3, is DTGVSQNPRHKITKRGQNVTFRCDPISEHNRLYWYRQTLGQGPEFLTYFQNEAQLEKSRLLSDRFSAERPKGSFSTLEIQRTEQGDSAMYLCASQGTDTQYFGPGTRLTVL.

This clone showed up just a few times. The chain is built from TRBV9 and TRBJ1-4, with D uncertain. The V end was cut by 5 bases, the J end by 4 bases, with 9 bases between. This CDR3 comprises 13 residues. The V gene's germline CDR1 is SGDLS and CDR2 YYNGEE. The CDR3 sequence: CASSPDYNEKLFF. CDR3 nucleotides: TGTGCCAGCAGTCCAGACTATAATGAAAAACTGTTTTTT.

This clone was observed a few times. This chain connects TRBV11-3 to TRBJ2-3; 7 nucleotides align to TRBD1. This CDR3 is 15 amino acids long. Losses at the gene ends were 5 bases for V and 0 bases for J; bases not matched to a gene: 5. Germline CDR1 and CDR2: SGHNT and YENEEA. CDR3 nucleotide sequence: TGTGCCAGCAGCGTGCCGGGACAGAGCACAGATACGCAGTATTTT. The encoded protein is CASSVPGQSTDTQYF.

This clone was seen a handful of times. The rearrangement links TRBV5-4 to TRBJ2-2; 11 nucleotides align to TRBD2. Germline-derived CDR1 and CDR2 are SGHNT and YYREEE (reference sequence). With V trimmed by 6 bases and J by 3 bases, 7 bases remained unmatched. This CDR3 is built from 16 residues. DNA for the CDR3: TGTGCCAGCACAGATAGCGGGGGGGCGTACACCGGGGAGCTGTTTTTT. Residues: CASTDSGGAYTGELFF.

V usage is TRBV19 and J usage is TRBJ2-7; 11 bases fit TRBD2. J gave up 3 bases and V 6 bases, and 7 bases lay outside the gene matches. The length of the CDR3 is 15 residues. Looked up from germline, CDR1 is LNHDA and CDR2 is SQIVND (reference sequence). CDR3 sequence (DNA): TGTGCCAGTAGCCCTCTAGCGGGGGGACGCTACGAGCAGTACTTC. Translation gives CASSPLAGGRYEQYF.

This chain uses TRBV11-3 with TRBJ2-2; no definite D call. This CDR3 region has 14 residues. V lost 1 base, J lost 5 bases, and 8 bases lay in between. The V gene's germline CDR1 is SGHNT and CDR2 YENEEA. The DNA for the CDR3 is TGTGCCAGCAGCTTAGTCCCAGTAACCGGGGAGCTGTTTTTT. Encoded protein: CASSLVPVTGELFF.

This clone is a singleton in its sample. The rearrangement uses TRBV27 and TRBJ2-1; D might be TRBD2 (5 bases). The CDR3 sequence is 16 residues long. Germline CDR1 reads MNHEY; CDR2 reads SMNVEV (reference sequence). Trimming pared 5 bases from V and 0 bases from J, leaving 14 bases between. The CDR3 DNA follows: TGTGCCAGCAGTGCCAGGACTTTTTACTCCTACAATGAGCAGTTCTTC. Its translation is CASSARTFYSYNEQFF.

This clone was recorded a few times. V and J are TRBV9 and TRBJ2-7, with 10 positions matching TRBD2. J gave up 6 bases and V 0 bases, and 6 bases lay outside the gene matches. CDR3 length: 15 amino acids. Germline CDR1 and CDR2: SGDLS and YYNGEE. The CDR3 DNA sequence: TGTGCCAGCAGCGTAGCACCGGGACTAGCGATCGAGCAGTACTTC. Its protein product is CASSVAPGLAIEQYF.

V and J are TRBV6-1 and TRBJ1-2; D possibly corresponds to TRBD1 (6 bases). Trimming took 4 bases from V and 4 from J, leaving 19 bases between them. From germline, CDR1 is MNHNS and CDR2 SASEGT. The CDR3 is 16 residues long. The CDR3 nucleotides read TGTGCCAGCAGTGGAGGAGGGGGGGCTACCCTCTATGGCTACACCTTC. Translation gives CASSGGGGATLYGYTF.